This paragraph reports one T cell receptor (beta chain). Its target is unknown. CDR1 and CDR2 (germline): SGHRS, YFSETQ. This CDR3 has 13 residues. Trimming shortened V by 4 bases and J by 3 bases, and 8 bases separated the two germline ends. cDNA libraries of TCR beta carried unique molecular identifiers. TCRdb called the PCR reads again in MiXCR, with one record for every CDR3 protein. The sample gives roughly 170,000 distinct CDR3 sequences, approximately 30% of which show up once; 1.5% is in the top ten. The data were taken from a study of post-analysis software for immune sequencing data. Study results and limitations: About 5 TRBV segments were more frequent in patients than controls; TRBV5-6, TRBV5-1 and TRBV20-1 belonged to this group.

The chain joins TRBV5-1 to TRBJ1-5; D gene unclear. The receptor was isolated from a girl aged 10-17 years with multiple sclerosis. Sequenced input: blood. The CDR3 here is CASSPGFNQPQHF. The CDR3 DNA reads TGCGCCAGCAGCCCCGGATTCAATCAGCCCCAGCATTTT.